These 19 T cell receptor beta chains were all obtained from the same sample, sequenced in a study of T-cell reconstitution after alpha-beta-depleted transplantation in children. A library of TCRbeta sequences, prepared with unique molecular identifiers, was generated. TCRdb redid the calling of the PCR reads with MiXCR, one entry per CDR3 protein. The sample carries 200,000 or so distinct CDR3 sequences, roughly 7% recorded once. This specimen was PBMCs, taken before TCRalphabeta/CD19-depleted stem cell transplant. These receptor sequences come from a boy aged 2-15 years with acute lymphoblastic leukemia, due to receive a stem cell transplant.

This clonotype was seen a handful of times. The chain couples TRBV19 to TRBJ1-1; no firm D call. CDR3 length: 13 amino acids. The V end was cut by 7 bases, the J end by 0 bases, with 9 bases between. Germline CDR1 reads LNHDA; CDR2 reads SQIVND (reference sequence). This chain's CDR3 is CASTKNLNTEAFF. DNA of the CDR3: TGTGCCAGTACAAAGAATTTGAACACTGAAGCTTTCTTT.

About this clonotype: A read error may be the cause here, since a much bigger clone is one base away. This CDR3 is missing its conserved last phenylalanine or tryptophan, likely due to a read error. The gene calls are TRBV5-5 and TRBJ1-1; 7 nucleotides align to TRBD1. V shed 3 bases, J shed 8 bases, and the junction held 4 bases outside the gene matches. The germline CDR1 and CDR2 sequences are SGHKS and YYEKEE (reference sequence). This CDR3 has 12 residues. CDR3 coding DNA: TGTGCCAGCAGCTCCCAGGACAGGGAAGCTTTCTAT. Residues: CASSSQDREAFY.

This clonotype was detected a few times. This rearrangement joins TRBV5-1 to TRBJ2-5, with TRBD2 matching 8 bases. CDR3 length: 14 residues. The germline V gene encodes CDR1 SGHRS and CDR2 YFSETQ. Losses at the gene ends were 1 base for V and 1 base for J; bases not matched to a gene: 0. CDR3 bases: TGCGCCAGCAGCTTGACTAGCGGCCAAGAGACCCAGTACTTC. Translating gives CASSLTSGQETQYF.

This clonotype showed up many times. J is TRBJ2-1 and V is TRBV6-5; D perhaps matches TRBD1 (6 bases). Germline CDR1 is MNHEY and CDR2 is SVGAGI. The CDR3 sequence is 15 residues long. V was cut by 7 bases and J by 7 bases, with 20 bases left in between. The CDR3: CASNPGTHQGNEQFF. CDR3 DNA: TGTGCCAGCAACCCTGGGACCCATCAGGGGAATGAGCAGTTCTTC.

This clonotype has ten or more counts. The chain joins TRBV20-1 to TRBJ2-5, with 8 nucleotides matching TRBD1. V lost 3 bases, J lost 5 bases, and 5 bases stayed unmatched. CDR3 size: 13 residues. Germline V gene lookup returns CDR1 DFQATT and CDR2 SNEGSKA (reference sequence). CDR3 coding DNA: TGCAGTGCTAGCCGGACAGGGTATGAGACCCAGTACTTC. Amino acid sequence: CSASRTGYETQYF.

Ten or more counts support this clonotype. The chain employs TRBV2 and TRBJ2-5, with D possibly being TRBD2 (6 bases). CDR3 size: 14 residues. Per germline, CDR1 SNHLY and CDR2 FYNNEI. V was clipped by 3 bases and J by 0 bases, with 8 bases between them. This CDR3 is CASSDRGYQETQYF. The DNA for the CDR3 is TGTGCCAGCAGTGATCGGGGGTACCAAGAGACCCAGTACTTC.

The table lists this clonotype with many counts. The chain links TRBV18 to TRBJ1-2; D gene uncertain. V lost 1 base, J lost 7 bases, and 13 bases lay in between. The CDR3 length is 14 residues. CDR1 KGHSH and CDR2 LQKENI come from the germline V gene. CDR3 nucleotides: TGTGCCAGCTCACCACTTCCCCTCCGGGCTGGCTACACCTTC. It translates to CASSPLPLRAGYTF.

This clonotype was recorded at least ten times. The rearrangement links TRBV20-1 to TRBJ2-5; 9 nucleotides match TRBD2. The length of the CDR3 is 14 residues. Germline CDR1 reads DFQATT; CDR2 reads SNEGSKA (reference sequence). V trimming: 6 bases; J trimming: 0 bases; junction bases outside the gene matches: 5. The CDR3 DNA sequence: TGCAGTGCAAGACTAGCGGACTACCAAGAGACCCAGTACTTC. This gives the protein CSARLADYQETQYF.

This clonotype came up a few times. The chain uses TRBV6-5 and TRBJ1-6; D is undetermined. Germline V CDR1 and CDR2: MNHEY, SVGAGI. The V and J ends lost 3 bases and 4 bases respectively, with 10 bases between them. The CDR3 is 15 amino acids. This chain's CDR3 is CASSYVDWYNSPLHF. The DNA for the CDR3 is TGTGCCAGCAGTTATGTGGACTGGTATAATTCACCCCTCCACTTT.

The chain carries TRBV5-6 and TRBJ2-2, with D perhaps TRBD2 (6 bases). Germline values: CDR1 SGHDT, CDR2 YYEEEE. The CDR3 contains 16 residues. Trimming removed 0 bases from V and 2 bases from J, with 11 bases in between. CDR3: CASSLDPGLNTGELFF. The CDR3 DNA reads as TGTGCCAGCAGCTTGGACCCGGGACTCAACACCGGGGAGCTGTTTTTT.

The rearrangement uses TRBV28 and TRBJ1-5, with TRBD1 as a possible D gene (5 bases). V was trimmed by 4 bases and J by 4 bases, leaving 8 bases between them. CDR3 length: 13 amino acids. CDR1 and CDR2 (germline): MDHEN, SYDVKM. CDR3 protein: CASSWDGNQPQHF. For the CDR3, the DNA is TGTGCCAGCAGTTGGGACGGGAATCAGCCCCAGCATTTT.

The genes are TRBV15 and TRBJ2-1; 11 nucleotides match TRBD2. The CDR3 is 18 amino acids. V trimming: 5 bases; J trimming: 3 bases; junction bases outside the gene matches: 12. CDR1 is LNHNV, CDR2 YYDKDF, per germline (reference sequence). The CDR3 here is CATSQGLAELRGYNEQFF. The CDR3, as DNA: TGTGCCACCAGCCAGGGACTAGCGGAGCTGAGGGGCTACAATGAGCAGTTCTTC.

This clonotype came up many times. The chain is built from TRBV11-3 and TRBJ2-5, with D possibly TRBD2 on 6 matching bases. V was clipped by 2 bases and J by 2 bases, with 9 bases between them. Germline V gene lookup returns CDR1 SGHNT and CDR2 YENEEA. The CDR3 consists of 14 residues. The CDR3 sequence: CASSLFSGQETQYF. CDR3 DNA: TGTGCCAGCAGCTTATTTAGCGGACAAGAGACCCAGTACTTC.

This clonotype was counted many times. The J gene is TRBJ2-1, the V gene TRBV5-1, with 12 bases matching TRBD1. CDR1 is SGHRS and CDR2 is YFSETQ in the germline V gene. The V gene end was trimmed by 0 bases and the J gene end by 7 bases; junction bases not matched to a gene: 5. CDR3 length: 16 residues. The CDR3 loop reads CASSLGPGQGANEQFF. The DNA of the CDR3 is TGCGCCAGCAGCTTGGGACCGGGACAGGGGGCAAATGAGCAGTTCTTC. Full variable domain (rest looked up from reference TRBV5-1 and TRBJ2-1): KAGVTQTPRYLIKTRGQQVTLSCSPISGHRSVSWYQQTPGQGLQFLFEYFSETQRNKGNFPGRFSGRQFSNSRSEMNVSTLELGDSALYLCASSLGPGQGANEQFFGPGTRLTVL.

This clonotype was seen repeatedly, ten times or more. The chain joins TRBV7-9 to TRBJ2-1; D might be TRBD2 (7 bases). V shed 1 base and J shed 7 bases, with 14 bases lying between them. The CDR3 is 15 residues long. Germline CDR1 SEHNR, CDR2 FQNEAQ (reference sequence). The DNA of the CDR3 is TGTGCCAGCAGCTTAGAGGCGGGGGCGAAAAATGAGCAGTTCTTC. Translated: CASSLEAGAKNEQFF.

The chain has TRBV11-2 and TRBJ2-1; 7 nucleotides line up with TRBD2. Trimming at V came to 1 base and at J to 2 bases, leaving 11 bases not matched to a gene. This CDR3 has 18 amino acids. The germline V gene encodes CDR1 SGHAT and CDR2 FQNNGV. The CDR3 DNA reads as TGTGCCAGCAGCTTAGTAGCGTTGGGTCTAGCGGCCTACAATGAGCAGTTCTTC. It yields the protein CASSLVALGLAAYNEQFF.

With regard to this clonotype: This may be a read error: a much more frequent sequence differs by one nucleotide. The chain couples TRBV20-1 to TRBJ2-1, with D hard to call. CDR1 and CDR2 (germline): DFQATT, SNEGSKA (reference sequence). This CDR3 region has 11 residues. The CDR3 nucleotides read TGCGGTCCCCCCAGGTCCGATGAGCAGTTCTTC. The encoded protein is CGPPRSDEQFF.

This clonotype was found many times. The chain joins TRBV9 to TRBJ1-4; unclear D gene. CDR3 length: 15 amino acids. Germline V CDR1 and CDR2: SGDLS, YYNGEE. Between the trimmed V and J ends, which lost 2 bases and 8 bases, there was a span of 16 bases. The CDR3 bases are TGTGCCAGCAGCGTGGGAGGCGGAACTTCGGAAAAACTGTTTTTT. It yields the protein CASSVGGGTSEKLFF.

This clonotype was found many times. The chain is built from TRBV5-1 and TRBJ2-1, with no clear D. CDR1 and CDR2 from the germline V gene are SGHRS and YFSETQ. This CDR3 is 12 amino acids long. The V end lost 3 bases, the J end lost 6 bases, and 7 bases lay between the germline ends. CDR3: CASSSVVNEQFF. Written as DNA, the CDR3 is TGCGCCAGCAGCTCCGTGGTCAATGAGCAGTTCTTC.